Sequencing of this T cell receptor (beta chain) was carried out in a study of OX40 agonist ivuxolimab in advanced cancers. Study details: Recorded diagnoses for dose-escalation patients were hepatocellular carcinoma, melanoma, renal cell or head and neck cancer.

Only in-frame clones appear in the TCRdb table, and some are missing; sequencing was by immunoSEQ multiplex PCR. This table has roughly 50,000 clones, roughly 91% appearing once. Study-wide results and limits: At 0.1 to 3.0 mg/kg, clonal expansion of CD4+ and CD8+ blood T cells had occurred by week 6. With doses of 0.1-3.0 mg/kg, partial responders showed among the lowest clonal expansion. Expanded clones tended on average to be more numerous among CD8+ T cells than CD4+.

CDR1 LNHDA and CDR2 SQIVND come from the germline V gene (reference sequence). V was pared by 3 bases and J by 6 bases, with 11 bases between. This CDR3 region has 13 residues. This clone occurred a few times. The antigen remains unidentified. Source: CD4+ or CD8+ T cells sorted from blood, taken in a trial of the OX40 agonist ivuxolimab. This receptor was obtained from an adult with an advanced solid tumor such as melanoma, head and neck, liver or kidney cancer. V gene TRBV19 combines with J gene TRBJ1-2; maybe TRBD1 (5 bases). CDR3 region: CASSIGRVDGYTF. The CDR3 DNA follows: TGTGCCAGTAGTATCGGCAGGGTCGATGGCTACACCTTC.